This T cell receptor beta chain was captured by sequencing in a study of blood T cell repertoires in COVID-19. At the level of the study: T cells, B-cell-depleted T cells, or PBMCs supplied cDNA or gDNA.

The germline V gene encodes CDR1 MNHEY and CDR2 SMNVEV (reference sequence). V gave up 6 bases and J gave up 7 bases, with 7 bases separating them. CDR3 length equals 12 residues. Generated by immunoSEQ multiplex PCR, the TCRdb table keeps only in-frame clones and is missing some. The data contain some 120,000 clones, approximately 83% of them singletons. The sequenced sample was peripheral blood. This chain uses TRBV27 with TRBJ1-6, with no clear D. This TCR derives from an elderly woman with acute or convalescent COVID-19. The CDR3 region has the DNA TGTGCCAGCAGCCTTTTCAATTCACCCCTCCACTTT. It is translated as CASSLFNSPLHF.